Below, 16 T cell receptor beta chains from the same sample are listed, as sequenced in a study of early T cells in non-severe SARS-CoV-2 infection. TCRdb re-called the 5' RACE reads with MiXCR, one entry per CDR3 protein. The data hold about 81,000 distinct CDR3 sequences, with 6% to 7% observed a single time. The specimen was whole blood. Receptors originate from an adult who was a healthcare worker with PCR-confirmed SARS-CoV-2 infection or an uninfected control (not recorded which).

The chain combines TRBV20-1 with TRBJ1-2, with TRBD1 matching over 7 bases. The CDR3 is 14 residues long. The V gene end was trimmed by 5 bases and the J gene end by 8 bases; junction bases not matched to a gene: 14. Germline values: CDR1 DFQATT, CDR2 SNEGSKA (reference sequence). In DNA, the CDR3 is TGCAGTGCTGCCCCAACAGGGGATCTTAGGGGCTACACCTTC. Translation: CSAAPTGDLRGYTF.

This sequence joins TRBV18 and TRBJ1-4; perhaps TRBD1 as D (6 bases). CDR1 KGHSH and CDR2 LQKENI come from the germline V gene. The V end was cut by 3 bases, the J end by 3 bases, with 17 bases between. There are 17 residues in the CDR3. The CDR3 nucleotides are TGTGCCAGCTCACCCCGAAGGGGGTCCGGGGCTAATGAAAAACTGTTTTTT. Its protein is CASSPRRGSGANEKLFF.

In its sample, this clonotype was seen many times. This chain connects TRBV5-5 to TRBJ2-7; 7 nucleotides align to TRBD2. Germline V CDR1 and CDR2: SGHKS, YYEKEE (reference sequence). V gave up 2 bases and J gave up 3 bases; unmatched junction bases: 8. The CDR3 is 15 amino acids. The CDR3 reads CASSFRYGGNYEQYF. The DNA for the CDR3 is TGTGCCAGCAGCTTCCGTTACGGGGGGAACTACGAGCAGTACTTC.

V is TRBV5-4 and J is TRBJ2-7; D is possibly TRBD1 (6 bases). The length of the CDR3 is 15 residues. Germline values: CDR1 SGHNT, CDR2 YYREEE (reference sequence). V dropped 3 bases and J dropped 8 bases, with 21 bases sitting between them. CDR3 DNA sequence: TGTGCCAGCAGCTCTGACGAGACTTTCAGGGGCAAGCAGTACTTC. Residues: CASSSDETFRGKQYF.

V and J are TRBV6-6 and TRBJ1-5; the match to TRBD1 covers 9 bases. The CDR3 has 19 residues. In germline, CDR1 is MNHNY, CDR2 SVGAGI (reference sequence). The trim removed 2 bases at V and 1 base at J, leaving 12 bases unmatched. CDR3 protein: CASSYPGQGVVESNQPQHF. The CDR3, as DNA: TGTGCCAGCAGTTACCCGGGACAGGGTGTGGTTGAGAGCAATCAGCCCCAGCATTTT.

The rearrangement uses TRBV7-8 and TRBJ1-4; D remains unclear. With 6 bases removed from V and 4 bases from J, the gap between germline ends came to 15 bases. CDR1 and CDR2 (germline): SGHVS, FQNEAQ. The CDR3 runs 15 residues. CDR3 sequence: CASSLRQAINEKLFF. In nucleotides, the CDR3 is TGTGCCAGCAGTCTTCGGCAGGCCATTAATGAAAAACTGTTTTTT.

The genes are TRBV7-2 and TRBJ2-7; 9 bases map to TRBD2. The CDR3 is 13 amino acids. V was pared by 5 bases and J by 5 bases, with 4 bases of the junction left unmatched. Germline CDR1 SGHTA, CDR2 FQGNSA. This CDR3 reads CASSSSGSDEQYF. CDR3 DNA sequence: TGTGCCAGCAGCAGTAGCGGGAGTGACGAGCAGTACTTC.

The chain recombines TRBV12-3 or TRBV12-4 with TRBJ2-7; 11 bases agree with TRBD1. J was trimmed by 6 bases and V by 5 bases; bases with no gene match: 3. There are 13 residues in the CDR3. The CDR3 reads CASSRTGGSEQYF. CDR3 nucleotide sequence: TGTGCCAGCAGTCGGACAGGGGGCTCCGAGCAGTACTTC.

This clonotype was detected only once. V is TRBV6-1 and J is TRBJ2-7; perhaps TRBD1 as D (6 bases). V was trimmed by 2 bases and J by 7 bases, leaving 12 bases between them. This CDR3 contains 13 residues. From germline, CDR1 is MNHNS and CDR2 SASEGT. The CDR3 DNA reads as TGTGCCAGCAGTGAATCAGGGGTGAGAGAGCAGTACTTC. Translating it yields CASSESGVREQYF.

This clonotype was counted a few times. In DNA, the CDR3 is TGTGCCAGCTCAAATGACCGGGGCACTAATGAAAAACTGTTTTTT. Translated, it gives CASSNDRGTNEKLFF. The chain carries TRBV18 and TRBJ1-4, with D perhaps matching TRBD1 (5 bases). The CDR3 runs 15 residues. Germline V gene lookup returns CDR1 KGHSH and CDR2 LQKENI. Between the trimmed V and J ends, which lost 5 bases and 2 bases, there was a span of 12 bases.

In this sample, this clonotype turned up many times. The CDR3 protein is CSVDRGTEAFF. CDR3 bases: TGCAGCGTTGATAGGGGTACTGAAGCTTTCTTT. The genes are TRBV29-1 and TRBJ1-1; perhaps TRBD1 as D (5 bases). CDR1 is SQVTM and CDR2 is ANQGSEA in the germline V gene. CDR3 length: 11 amino acids. V dropped 3 bases and J dropped 5 bases, with 7 bases sitting between them. Full variable domain (outside the CDR3, taken from reference TRBV29-1 and TRBJ1-1): SAVISQKPSRDICQRGTSLTIQCQVDSQVTMMFWYRQQPGQSLTLIATANQGSEATYESGFVIDKFPISRPNLTFSTLTVSNMSPEDSSIYLCSVDRGTEAFFGQGTRLTVV.

This chain uses TRBV10-3 with TRBJ1-2; D is ambiguous. CDR3 size: 13 residues. Germline-derived CDR1 and CDR2 are ENHRY and SYGVKD. V was trimmed by 8 bases and J by 8 bases, leaving 18 bases between them. CDR3 loop: CAIAPTGEGGYTF. Written as DNA, the CDR3 is TGTGCCATCGCCCCGACCGGGGAAGGAGGCTACACCTTC.

This sequence joins TRBV5-1 and TRBJ2-6, with 9 bases fitting TRBD1. The germline CDR1 and CDR2 sequences are SGHRS and YFSETQ. J was trimmed by 2 bases and V by 1 base; bases with no gene match: 4. The CDR3 covers 17 residues. The CDR3 DNA sequence: TGCGCCAGCAGCTTGTCCCGGGACAGGGCTGGGGCCAACGTCCTGACTTTC. It yields the protein CASSLSRDRAGANVLTF.

This clonotype was picked up many times. The chain has TRBV18 and TRBJ2-7, with TRBD1 matching 7 bases. V dropped 4 bases and J dropped 2; count of bases not matched to a gene: 8. CDR3 length: 15 residues. Per germline, CDR1 KGHSH and CDR2 LQKENI. For the CDR3, the DNA is TGTGCCAGCTCACAGTCATCACAGGGGACCTACGAGCAGTACTTC. This gives the protein CASSQSSQGTYEQYF.

V and J are TRBV3-1 and TRBJ2-4; no clear D. Germline V gives CDR1 LGHDT, CDR2 YNNKEL (reference sequence). V was cut by 1 base and J by 8 bases, with 18 bases left in between. The length of the CDR3 is 16 residues. Here the CDR3 reads CASSQGLWSERDIQYF. DNA for the CDR3: TGTGCCAGCAGCCAAGGTCTCTGGTCGGAGAGAGACATTCAGTACTTC.

A few counts support this clonotype. The chain is built from TRBV28 and TRBJ2-3, with 7 positions matching TRBD2. This CDR3 is built from 16 residues. V lost 7 bases, J lost 5 bases, and 15 bases stayed unmatched. The germline V gene has CDR1 MDHEN and CDR2 SYDVKM. The CDR3, as DNA: TGTGCCAGCACCTCAATTGGCTGGCGGGGGAGAGATACGCAGTATTTT. The encoded protein is CASTSIGWRGRDTQYF. The full variable domain, in which reference TRBV28 and TRBJ2-3 provide the parts outside the CDR3, is DVKVTQSSRYLVKRTGEKVFLECVQDMDHENMFWYRQDPGLGLRLIYFSYDVKMKEKGDIPEGYSVSREKKERFSLILESASTNQTSMYLCASTSIGWRGRDTQYFGPGTRLTVL.